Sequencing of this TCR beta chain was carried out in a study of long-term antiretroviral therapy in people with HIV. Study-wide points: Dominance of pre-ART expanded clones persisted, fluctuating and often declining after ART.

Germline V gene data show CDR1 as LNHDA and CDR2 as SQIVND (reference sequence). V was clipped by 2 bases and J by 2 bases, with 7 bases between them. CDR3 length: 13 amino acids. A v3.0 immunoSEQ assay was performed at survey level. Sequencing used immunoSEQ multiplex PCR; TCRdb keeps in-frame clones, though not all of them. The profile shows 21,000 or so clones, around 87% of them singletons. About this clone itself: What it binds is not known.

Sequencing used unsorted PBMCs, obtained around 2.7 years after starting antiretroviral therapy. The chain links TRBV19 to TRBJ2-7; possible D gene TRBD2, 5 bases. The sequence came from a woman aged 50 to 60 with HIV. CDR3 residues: CASSIRETYEQYF. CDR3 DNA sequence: TGTGCCAGTAGTATACGGGAAACCTACGAGCAGTACTTC.